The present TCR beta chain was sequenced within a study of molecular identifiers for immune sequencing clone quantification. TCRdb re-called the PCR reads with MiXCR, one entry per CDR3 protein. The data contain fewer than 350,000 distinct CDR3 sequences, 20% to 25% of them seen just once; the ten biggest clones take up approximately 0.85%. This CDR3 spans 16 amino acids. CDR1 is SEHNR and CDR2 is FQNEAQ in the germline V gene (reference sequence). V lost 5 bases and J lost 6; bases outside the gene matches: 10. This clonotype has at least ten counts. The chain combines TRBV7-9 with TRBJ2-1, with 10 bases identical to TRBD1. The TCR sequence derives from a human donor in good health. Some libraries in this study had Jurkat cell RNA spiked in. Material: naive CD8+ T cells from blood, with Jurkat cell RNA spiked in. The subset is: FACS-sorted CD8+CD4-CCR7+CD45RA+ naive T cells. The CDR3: CASSGLDRGLSNEQFF. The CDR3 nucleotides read TGTGCCAGCAGCGGCCTCGACAGGGGGCTAAGCAATGAGCAGTTCTTC.